The rows below give T cell receptor beta chains drawn from one sample of a study of cytomegalovirus exposure and HLA in healthy donors. Repertoires were generated with immunoSEQ multiplex PCR, while TCRdb's copy carries only in-frame clones and drops some. Altogether some 120,000 clones are present, about four fifths being singletons, with the ten largest covering approximately 10%. Sequences were obtained from PBMCs. The origin of the receptors is a male donor in good health and CMV-seropositive. CDR3s include the opening cysteine and the closing phenylalanine or tryptophan. The D gene is left open where the match is weak. Clone size is given for some rows only: seen once, a few or many times, or a class if the clone is expanded.

CDR3 length: 13
J gene: TRBJ2-7
clone size: -
V gene: TRBV6-1
D gene: -
CDR3 protein: CATDTGPSYEQYF
CDR3 DNA: TGTGCCACCGACACAGGACCGAGCTACGAGCAGTACTTC

CDR3 length: 13
J gene: TRBJ1-1
clone size: -
V gene: TRBV19
D gene: -
CDR3 protein: CASSQTANTEAFF
CDR3 DNA: TGTGCCAGTAGCCAAACAGCGAACACTGAAGCTTTCTTT

CDR3 length: 15
J gene: TRBJ1-5
clone size: -
V gene: TRBV18
D gene: -
CDR3 protein: CASSPGQGANQPQHF
CDR3 DNA: TGTGCCAGCTCACCAGGGCAGGGCGCCAATCAGCCCCAGCATTTT

CDR3 length: 14
J gene: TRBJ2-2
clone size: -
V gene: TRBV25-1
D gene: -
CDR3 protein: CASTEQRNTGELFF
CDR3 DNA: TGTGCCAGCACCGAACAGAGAAACACCGGGGAGCTGTTTTTT

CDR3 length: 14
J gene: TRBJ2-2
clone size: -
V gene: TRBV19
D gene: TRBD2
CDR3 protein: CASQLLAGAGELFF
CDR3 DNA: TGTGCCAGCCAGCTTTTAGCGGGAGCCGGGGAGCTGTTTTTT

CDR3 length: 15
J gene: TRBJ1-5
clone size: -
V gene: TRBV5-1
D gene: -
CDR3 protein: CASSQSGGSNQPQHF
CDR3 DNA: TGCGCCAGCAGCCAGTCGGGCGGGAGCAATCAGCCCCAGCATTTT

CDR3 length: 13
J gene: TRBJ2-7
clone size: -
V gene: TRBV11-2
D gene: -
CDR3 protein: CASSLVGGYEQYF
CDR3 DNA: TGTGCCAGCAGCTTAGTAGGAGGCTACGAGCAGTACTTC

CDR3 length: 14
J gene: TRBJ1-2
clone size: once
V gene: TRBV21-1
D gene: -
CDR3 protein: CASSSGRTNYGYTF
CDR3 DNA: TGTGCCAGCAGCAGCGGCCGAACTAACTATGGCTACACCTTC

CDR3 length: 14
J gene: TRBJ1-1
clone size: -
V gene: TRBV7-9
D gene: -
CDR3 protein: CASSLVEGDTEAFF
CDR3 DNA: TGTGCCAGCAGCTTAGTCGAGGGAGACACTGAAGCTTTCTTT

CDR3 length: 14
J gene: TRBJ2-1
clone size: -
V gene: TRBV5-5
D gene: -
CDR3 protein: CASSLGGPILEQFF
CDR3 DNA: TGTGCCAGCAGCTTGGGGGGCCCCATCCTGGAGCAGTTCTTC

CDR3 length: 14
J gene: TRBJ1-1
clone size: -
V gene: TRBV18
D gene: -
CDR3 protein: CASSPRQSNTEAFF
CDR3 DNA: TGTGCCAGCTCACCACGACAGTCGAACACTGAAGCTTTCTTT

CDR3 length: 15
J gene: TRBJ2-7
clone size: -
V gene: TRBV7-2
D gene: TRBD2
CDR3 protein: CASSFRLAGEDEQYF
CDR3 DNA: TGTGCCAGCAGCTTCCGACTAGCGGGAGAGGACGAGCAGTACTTC

CDR3 length: 14
J gene: TRBJ1-4
clone size: -
V gene: TRBV28
D gene: -
CDR3 protein: CASKLQATNEKLFF
CDR3 DNA: TGTGCCAGCAAACTACAAGCAACTAATGAAAAACTGTTTTTT

CDR3 length: 14
J gene: TRBJ2-1
clone size: -
V gene: TRBV28
D gene: -
CDR3 protein: CASAPATEYNEQFF
CDR3 DNA: TGTGCCAGCGCCCCGGCCACGGAGTACAATGAGCAGTTCTTC

CDR3 length: 15
J gene: TRBJ1-5
clone size: -
V gene: TRBV28
D gene: -
CDR3 protein: CASSLLSRSNQPQHF
CDR3 DNA: TGTGCCAGCAGTTTATTGAGCAGGAGCAATCAGCCCCAGCATTTT

CDR3 length: 13
J gene: TRBJ2-3
clone size: -
V gene: TRBV11-2
D gene: TRBD2
CDR3 protein: CASSLLAEDTQYF
CDR3 DNA: TGTGCCAGCAGCTTACTAGCGGAAGATACGCAGTATTTT

CDR3 length: 17
J gene: TRBJ1-6
clone size: few
V gene: TRBV5-6
D gene: TRBD1
CDR3 protein: CASSLLGQGTVDSPLHF
CDR3 DNA: TGTGCCAGCAGCTTATTGGGACAGGGGACGGTGGATTCACCCCTCCACTTT

CDR3 length: 16
J gene: TRBJ2-7
clone size: -
V gene: TRBV27
D gene: -
CDR3 protein: CASSPKQGFGAYEQYF
CDR3 DNA: TGTGCCAGCAGTCCCAAACAGGGATTCGGGGCCTACGAGCAGTACTTC

CDR3 length: 15
J gene: TRBJ1-4
clone size: -
V gene: TRBV7-9
D gene: -
CDR3 protein: CASSDRAGENEKLFF
CDR3 DNA: TGTGCCAGCAGCGACCGGGCAGGGGAGAATGAAAAACTGTTTTTT

CDR3 length: 15
J gene: TRBJ2-7
clone size: few
V gene: TRBV28
D gene: TRBD1
CDR3 protein: CASSPLGQVDYEQYF
CDR3 DNA: TGTGCCAGCAGTCCCCTCGGACAGGTTGACTACGAGCAGTACTTC

CDR3 length: 15
J gene: TRBJ1-2
clone size: once
V gene: TRBV4-2
D gene: TRBD1
CDR3 protein: CASSPTGTGFYGYTF
CDR3 DNA: TGTGCCAGCAGCCCTACCGGGACAGGGTTCTATGGCTACACCTTC

CDR3 length: 13
J gene: TRBJ1-4
clone size: -
V gene: TRBV10-3
D gene: -
CDR3 protein: CAISVQVGEKLFF
CDR3 DNA: TGTGCCATCAGTGTCCAGGTCGGTGAAAAACTGTTTTTT

CDR3 length: 15
J gene: TRBJ2-5
clone size: -
V gene: TRBV5-6
D gene: TRBD1
CDR3 protein: CASSPGTAIQETQYF
CDR3 DNA: TGTGCCAGCAGCCCCGGGACAGCTATCCAAGAGACCCAGTACTTC

CDR3 length: 13
J gene: TRBJ1-5
clone size: few
V gene: TRBV7-9
D gene: TRBD1
CDR3 protein: CASSSTGLEPQHF
CDR3 DNA: TGTGCCAGCAGCTCGACAGGGTTGGAGCCCCAGCATTTT

CDR3 length: 18
J gene: TRBJ2-5
clone size: -
V gene: TRBV7-9
D gene: TRBD2
CDR3 protein: CASSPRGSLAGVAETQYF
CDR3 DNA: TGTGCCAGCAGCCCGCGGGGTAGTCTAGCGGGAGTTGCGGAGACCCAGTACTTC

CDR3 length: 17
J gene: TRBJ2-1
clone size: -
V gene: TRBV4-3
D gene: TRBD2
CDR3 protein: CASSQGLRLAGSNEQFF
CDR3 DNA: TGCGCCAGCAGCCAGGGTTTGAGACTAGCGGGGAGCAATGAGCAGTTCTTC

CDR3 length: 11
J gene: TRBJ2-5
clone size: -
V gene: TRBV2
D gene: -
CDR3 protein: CASTTGETQYF
CDR3 DNA: TGTGCCAGCACGACGGGAGAGACCCAGTACTTC

CDR3 length: 15
J gene: TRBJ2-7
clone size: once
V gene: TRBV28
D gene: TRBD2
CDR3 protein: CASSPWTSGNYEQYF
CDR3 DNA: TGTGCCAGCAGCCCCTGGACTAGCGGTAACTACGAGCAGTACTTC

CDR3 length: 13
J gene: TRBJ1-2
clone size: -
V gene: TRBV30
D gene: -
CDR3 protein: CAWSALGDYGYTF
CDR3 DNA: TGTGCCTGGAGTGCGCTGGGCGACTATGGCTACACCTTC

CDR3 length: 14
J gene: TRBJ1-5
clone size: -
V gene: TRBV5-1
D gene: -
CDR3 protein: CASSPDSHDQPQHF
CDR3 DNA: TGCGCCAGCAGCCCGGACAGCCATGATCAGCCCCAGCATTTT

CDR3 length: 15
J gene: TRBJ2-2
clone size: -
V gene: TRBV9
D gene: -
CDR3 protein: CASSVAGTGTGELFF
CDR3 DNA: TGTGCCAGCAGCGTAGCGGGGACTGGTACCGGGGAGCTGTTTTTT

CDR3 length: 16
J gene: TRBJ2-3
clone size: -
V gene: TRBV10-3
D gene: -
CDR3 protein: CAISDPAAGGTDTQYF
CDR3 DNA: TGTGCCATCAGTGACCCCGCGGCTGGAGGCACAGATACGCAGTATTTT

CDR3 length: 15
J gene: TRBJ2-1
clone size: -
V gene: TRBV19
D gene: TRBD2
CDR3 protein: CASSTPGLAYNEQFF
CDR3 DNA: TGTGCCAGTAGCACCCCGGGACTAGCCTACAATGAGCAGTTCTTC

CDR3 length: 16
J gene: TRBJ1-1
clone size: -
V gene: TRBV9
D gene: TRBD1
CDR3 protein: CASSVYGDRTLSEAFF
CDR3 DNA: TGTGCCAGCAGCGTATATGGGGACAGGACCCTAAGTGAAGCTTTCTTT

CDR3 length: 16
J gene: TRBJ2-3
clone size: -
V gene: TRBV7-3
D gene: -
CDR3 protein: CASSPRHTLATDTQYF
CDR3 DNA: TGTGCCAGCAGCCCCCGACATACCCTAGCAACAGATACGCAGTATTTT

CDR3 length: 14
J gene: TRBJ2-3
clone size: -
V gene: TRBV5-5
D gene: TRBD1
CDR3 protein: CASSLDRVTDTQYF
CDR3 DNA: TGTGCCAGCAGCCTGGACAGGGTCACAGATACGCAGTATTTT

CDR3 length: 13
J gene: TRBJ2-7
clone size: once
V gene: TRBV6-1
D gene: TRBD1
CDR3 protein: CACTTGVRGEQYF
CDR3 DNA: TGTGCCTGTACCACAGGGGTCCGGGGCGAGCAGTACTTC

CDR3 length: 16
J gene: TRBJ2-2
clone size: -
V gene: TRBV7-3
D gene: TRBD2
CDR3 protein: CASSYGLAGATGELFF
CDR3 DNA: TGTGCCAGCAGCTATGGACTAGCGGGAGCGACCGGGGAGCTGTTTTTT

CDR3 length: 12
J gene: TRBJ1-5
clone size: once
V gene: TRBV7-9
D gene: -
CDR3 protein: CASSPRGGAEHF
CDR3 DNA: TGTGCCAGCAGCCCTCGTGGGGGGGCAGAACATTTT

CDR3 length: 15
J gene: TRBJ2-7
clone size: -
V gene: TRBV7-6
D gene: -
CDR3 protein: CASSLALGGSYEQYF
CDR3 DNA: TGTGCCAGCAGCTTAGCGTTAGGGGGCTCCTACGAGCAGTACTTC

CDR3 length: 14
J gene: TRBJ2-1
clone size: -
V gene: TRBV29-1
D gene: -
CDR3 protein: CSVGSGSTYNEQFF
CDR3 DNA: TGCAGCGTTGGCTCAGGAAGTACCTACAATGAGCAGTTCTTC

CDR3 length: 15
J gene: TRBJ2-7
clone size: -
V gene: TRBV28
D gene: TRBD1
CDR3 protein: CASSLPGTEPYEQYF
CDR3 DNA: TGTGCCAGCAGTTTACCCGGGACAGAGCCCTACGAGCAGTACTTC

CDR3 length: 13
J gene: TRBJ2-6
clone size: -
V gene: TRBV6-1
D gene: -
CDR3 protein: CASSLDRANVLTF
CDR3 DNA: TGTGCCAGCAGCTTGGACAGGGCCAACGTCCTGACTTTC

CDR3 length: 16
J gene: TRBJ2-7
clone size: -
V gene: TRBV5-1
D gene: TRBD2
CDR3 protein: CASSSGLAGAFNEQYF
CDR3 DNA: TGCGCCAGCAGCTCGGGACTAGCGGGAGCCTTCAACGAGCAGTACTTC

CDR3 length: 17
J gene: TRBJ1-4
clone size: -
V gene: TRBV5-6
D gene: -
CDR3 protein: CASSGLIDRGDYEKLFF
CDR3 DNA: TGTGCCAGCAGCGGTTTAATCGATCGAGGAGATTATGAAAAACTGTTTTTT

CDR3 length: 15
J gene: TRBJ2-5
clone size: -
V gene: TRBV9
D gene: -
CDR3 protein: CASSVEGVAAETQYF
CDR3 DNA: TGTGCCAGCAGCGTAGAAGGGGTCGCGGCGGAGACCCAGTACTTC